The TCR beta chain under discussion was sequenced for a study of T-cell memory formation after mild COVID-19. General study points: Second-wave clones peaking on day 37 lacked confirmed SARS-CoV-2 specificity.

Trimming at V came to 1 base and at J to 0 bases, leaving 6 bases not matched to a gene. There are 16 residues in the CDR3. The germline V gene encodes CDR1 SGHAT and CDR2 FQNNGV. A word on this clonotype: As yet, its antigen is unknown.

With constant-segment primers, 5'RACE yielded cDNA libraries of TCR alpha and TCR beta that carried sample barcodes and UMIs. TCRdb independently ran MiXCR on the 5' RACE reads; one entry per CDR3 protein. Of more than 350,000 distinct CDR3 sequences listed, around a fifth are singletons. Sequencing was carried out using PBMCs or a T cell subset sorted from them (not recorded which). J is TRBJ2-7 and V is TRBV11-2; 7 positions agree with TRBD2. This TCR was sampled from an adult woman who had mild COVID-19 (a few samples of this study predate the infection). Cell type and time point are not known. This chain's CDR3 is CASSLAGGSLSYEQYF. Written as DNA, the CDR3 is TGTGCCAGCAGCTTAGCCGGGGGGTCCCTCTCCTACGAGCAGTACTTC.